Sequencing of this T cell receptor (beta chain) was carried out in a study of blood T cell repertoires in COVID-19. Looking at the study overall: Specimens from acute and convalescent COVID-19 originated in the United States, Italy and Spain. PBMCs, B-cell-depleted T cells, or T cells provided the cDNA or gDNA that made up the material.

This clone has just one count. Original data processing: Using reference gene primer amplification, nucleated cell counts were estimated. Method: immunoSEQ multiplex PCR; TCRdb's copy keeps in-frame clones and lacks some. V, J and clone size derive from that table, while D and trimming were established from the DNA sequence. The sample gives approximately 250,000 clones, about 87% of which show up once; about 1.2% is in the top ten. Cohort placement rested on clinical history that participants reported themselves. CDR1 is SGHTS and CDR2 is YDEGEE in the germline V gene. The J segment lost 5 bases and the V segment lost 4 bases, leaving 4 bases of the junction unmatched. The CDR3 consists of 14 residues.

The chain recombines TRBV5-8 with TRBJ1-1; 11 bases fit TRBD1. This TCR came from a middle-aged woman with acute COVID-19. Material for sequencing was PBMCs or T cells enriched from blood (not recorded which). The CDR3 bases are TGTGCCAGCAGCCTCGGGACAGGGGGGACTGAAGCTTTCTTT. Translating gives CASSLGTGGTEAFF.